These T cell receptor beta chains were read from a single sample in a study of CD8+ T cells in alopecia areata. Profiled with immunoSEQ multiplex PCR; TCRdb holds only in-frame clones, not every one. The sample lists 150,000 to 200,000 clones, 60% to 70% occurring once. The sequenced sample was CD4+ T cells sorted from blood, obtained at week 4, from a patient treated with tofacitinib. The receptors come from a human donor with alopecia areata. The CDR3 runs from the conserved cysteine through the conserved F or W. The D gene is left open where the match is weak. Clone size is given for some rows only: seen once, a few or many times, or a class if the clone is expanded.

J gene,D gene,clone size,V gene,CDR3 protein,CDR3 DNA
TRBJ2-3,TRBD2,.,TRBV6-5,CASSYSDPPTSGGFYF,TGTGCCAGCAGTTACTCCGACCCGCCTACTAGCGGGGGATTTTATTTT
TRBJ1-3,TRBD1,few,TRBV7-7,CASSPGTDGNTIYF,TGTGCTAGCAGCCCCGGGACAGATGGAAACACCATATATTTT
TRBJ2-2,.,.,TRBV7-7,CASSWGETGELFF,TGTGCTAGCAGCTGGGGCGAGACCGGGGAGCTGTTTTTT
TRBJ2-6,TRBD1,.,TRBV5-6,CASSYRTGASSGANVLTF,TGTGCCAGCAGCTATAGGACAGGTGCGAGCTCTGGGGCCAACGTCCTGACTTTC
TRBJ2-3,.,.,TRBV30,CAWRITDTQYF,TGTGCCTGGAGGATCACAGATACGCAGTATTTT
TRBJ1-2,.,.,TRBV30,CAWSVPGRNYGYTF,TGTGCCTGGAGTGTGCCGGGCAGGAACTATGGCTACACCTTC
TRBJ2-4,.,.,TRBV30,CAWRGYGNIQYF,TGTGCCTGGAGGGGGTACGGAAACATTCAGTACTTC
TRBJ2-5,.,few,TRBV29-1,CSVSRGETQYF,TGCAGCGTCTCGAGGGGGGAGACCCAGTACTTC
TRBJ1-2,.,.,TRBV30,CAWTPRRPANYGYTF,TGTGCCTGGACCCCTCGACGGCCAGCTAACTATGGCTACACCTTC
TRBJ2-5,.,.,TRBV2,CASSEGAPQETQYF,TGTGCCAGCAGTGAAGGAGCGCCCCAAGAGACCCAGTACTTC
TRBJ2-1,TRBD2,.,TRBV30,CPRTSGLREQFF,TGTCCCCGGACTAGCGGGTTGAGGGAGCAGTTCTTC
TRBJ1-5,.,.,TRBV11-2,CASSLNNQPQHF,TGTGCCAGCAGCTTAAACAATCAGCCCCAGCATTTT
TRBJ2-5,.,.,TRBV4-1,CASSQGVRETQYF,TGCGCCAGCAGCCAAGGGGTAAGAGAGACCCAGTACTTC
TRBJ2-1,.,once,TRBV4-1,CASSHTIRGSDDNEQFF,TGCGCCAGCAGCCATACCATCCGTGGGTCGGATGACAATGAGCAGTTCTTC
TRBJ1-2,.,few,TRBV29-1,CSPFRDYGYTF,TGCAGCCCCTTCCGTGACTATGGCTACACCTTC
TRBJ2-3,.,.,TRBV5-1,CASSSQGRVIDTQYF,TGCGCCAGCAGCTCCCAGGGCAGGGTGATAGATACGCAGTATTTT
TRBJ1-4,.,.,TRBV23-1,CASSQLGEKLFF,TGCGCCAGCAGTCAATTGGGTGAAAAACTGTTTTTT
TRBJ1-2,.,.,TRBV7-9,CASSLLEDVRTVSYGYTF,TGTGCCAGCAGCTTATTAGAGGACGTCCGGACAGTTTCGTATGGCTACACCTTC
TRBJ2-2,.,.,TRBV5-1,CASSLVVPRRTGELFF,TGCGCCAGCAGCTTGGTGGTCCCAAGAAGGACCGGGGAGCTGTTTTTT
TRBJ2-3,.,few,TRBV5-1,CASSLASSTDTQYF,TGCGCCAGCAGCTTGGCGTCTAGCACAGATACGCAGTATTTT
TRBJ1-2,TRBD1,.,TRBV2,CASSEQGARDYGYTF,TGTGCCAGCAGTGAACAGGGGGCCAGGGATTATGGCTACACCTTC
TRBJ1-1,TRBD1,few,TRBV28,CASSFGTGYGNTEAFF,TGTGCCAGCAGTTTTGGGACAGGGTATGGGAACACTGAAGCTTTCTTT
TRBJ1-1,.,few,TRBV18,CASSPLSGSVMNTEAFF,TGTGCCAGCTCACCACTCTCGGGATCGGTTATGAACACTGAAGCTTTCTTT
TRBJ2-5,TRBD1,.,TRBV5-6,CASSFPDIAGQATQYF,TGTGCCAGCAGCTTCCCGGATATCGCTGGACAGGCGACCCAGTACTTC